The entry that follows covers one TCR beta chain sequence. The V end was cut by 1 base, the J end by 2 bases, with 9 bases between. CDR3 length: 14 residues. Germline CDR1 and CDR2: SGHDT and YYEEEE. With 60 Vbeta and 13 Jbeta primers, the PCR was carried out. TCRdb's table, derived via immunoSEQ multiplex PCR, lists solely in-frame clones and lacks some. The table has some 120,000 clones, approximately 81% seen once. This record comes from a study of cytomegalovirus exposure and HLA in healthy donors. Study overall: Early on, a data release was issued that held roughly 86 million unique TCRs from HLA-typed donors.

This TCR was recovered from a man aged 18 to 29 in good health and CMV-seronegative. The sample was PBMCs. The chain joins TRBV5-6 to TRBJ1-1; unclear D gene. CDR3 protein: CASSLSPRNTEAFF. The CDR3, as DNA: TGTGCCAGCAGCTTGTCCCCCAGAAACACTGAAGCTTTCTTT.